This paragraph reports one T cell receptor (beta chain). The source of the sample is a study of T-cell reconstitution after alpha-beta-depleted transplantation in children. The germline gives CDR1 MNHNS, CDR2 SASEGT. The germline V and J ends were trimmed by 3 bases and 5 bases, with 10 bases remaining between them. The CDR3 consists of 13 residues. TCRbeta library construction was performed incorporating unique molecular identifiers. TCRdb re-called the PCR reads with MiXCR, one entry per CDR3 protein. The sample includes approximately 640,000 distinct CDR3 sequences, around a sixth of them seen just once.

The TCR was taken from a human donor who donated a stem cell graft to a child with acute myeloid leukemia. This sequence joins TRBV6-1 and TRBJ2-5; TRBD1 might be the D (5 bases). This sample comprised PBMCs from the stem cell graft donor, obtained from the stem cell graft. CDR3 bases: TGTGCCAGCAGTGAGCAGGGTGTTGAGACCCAGTACTTC. This sequence encodes CASSEQGVETQYF.